These 25 T cell receptor beta chains were sequenced from one sample in a study of T cells in Graves' hyperthyroidism and ophthalmopathy. Amplification yielded TCR beta CDR3 regions, with RNA transcripts as the source. RT-PCR in the first round (using the HTBI primer set) targeted the TCR CDR3. TCRdb reprocessed the multiplex PCR reads with MiXCR, giving one entry per CDR3 protein. The data contain about 720,000 distinct CDR3 sequences, around 17% of them singletons. The sequenced sample consisted of blood. The receptor set was obtained from a man between 18 and 29 years old with Graves' hyperthyroidism.

In its sample, this clonotype was seen many times. The chain links TRBV11-2 to TRBJ1-2; 7 nucleotides line up with TRBD1. V shed 1 base, J shed 4 bases, and the junction held 9 bases outside the gene matches. The CDR3 sequence is 16 residues long. Germline V gene lookup returns CDR1 SGHAT and CDR2 FQNNGV. The CDR3 DNA reads as TGTGCCAGCAGCTTAGCCCCTCCGGGACAGACCTATGGCTACACCTTC. Residues: CASSLAPPGQTYGYTF.

This clonotype turned up a few times. V gene TRBV7-6 combines with J gene TRBJ2-7, with TRBD1 matching 7 bases. The CDR3 has 15 residues. Germline V gene lookup returns CDR1 SGHVS and CDR2 FNYEAQ. Trimming took 1 base from V and 4 from J; bases not matched to a gene: 7. CDR3 loop: CASSLGPGQIYEQYF. The CDR3 DNA reads TGTGCCAGCAGCTTAGGCCCGGGACAGATATACGAGCAGTACTTC.

CDR3 loop: CASTPQQGLSYNEQFF. The CDR3 DNA reads as TGTGCCAGCACCCCGCAGCAAGGGTTATCCTACAATGAGCAGTTCTTC. The gene calls are TRBV3-1 and TRBJ2-1; D ambiguous. The V gene lost 7 bases and the J gene lost 1 base, with 17 bases spanning the gap. The CDR3 spans 16 residues. In germline, CDR1 is LGHDT, CDR2 YNNKEL (reference sequence).

This clonotype was observed many times. This rearrangement joins TRBV11-2 to TRBJ2-7; D is perhaps TRBD1 (6 bases). Germline values: CDR1 SGHAT, CDR2 FQNNGV. The CDR3 is 14 residues long. The V end was cut by 5 bases, the J end by 2 bases, with 13 bases between. This chain's CDR3 is CASSRRTGTYEQYF. For the CDR3, the DNA is TGTGCCAGCAGCCGTAGAACAGGGACCTACGAGCAGTACTTC.

The sample holds many counts of this clonotype. The V gene is TRBV6-1, the J gene TRBJ2-2, with 9 positions matching TRBD1. Germline-derived CDR1 and CDR2 are MNHNS and SASEGT. J gave up 6 bases and V 1 base, and 0 bases lay outside the gene matches. This CDR3 is 14 amino acids long. CDR3 sequence reads: CASSEGTGAGELFF. The CDR3 nucleotides read TGTGCCAGCAGTGAAGGGACAGGGGCCGGGGAGCTGTTTTTT.

This clonotype was found many times. V usage is TRBV20-1 and J usage is TRBJ2-3; D uncertain. The CDR3 contains 16 residues. The germline V gene has CDR1 DFQATT and CDR2 SNEGSKA (reference sequence). Trimming left V 6 bases short and J 0 bases short, with 19 bases between. The CDR3 is CSARSPAGESTDTQYF. CDR3 DNA: TGCAGTGCCCGGTCACCTGCCGGCGAGAGCACAGATACGCAGTATTTT.

This chain uses TRBV10-3 with TRBJ2-1; 7 nucleotides line up with TRBD2. Germline CDR1 ENHRY, CDR2 SYGVKD. The CDR3 sequence is 17 residues long. J gave up 1 base and V 0 bases, and 6 bases lay outside the gene matches. The CDR3 sequence is CAISESMRERSYNEQFF. The CDR3 bases are TGTGCCATCAGTGAGTCGATGCGGGAGCGGTCCTACAATGAGCAGTTCTTC.

This clonotype was counted many times. The gene calls are TRBV20-1 and TRBJ2-3; 10 bases are shared with TRBD2. The CDR3 contains 15 residues. Germline assignment: CDR1 DFQATT and CDR2 SNEGSKA (reference sequence). The junction had 6 bases not matched to a gene; V was cut back by 4 bases and J by 2 bases. The CDR3 DNA is TGCAGTGCTATACCGCTAGCGGGAGTCACAGATACGCAGTATTTT. Amino acids: CSAIPLAGVTDTQYF.

As for this clonotype: A much larger clone lies one base from this, so it may be a read error. The genes are TRBV12-3 or TRBV12-4 and TRBJ1-6; the D is unclear. The CDR3 is made up of 12 amino acids. The ends were cut back, 5 bases at V and 14 bases at J, with 13 bases in the middle. This CDR3 is CASSRNQETLHF. CDR3 DNA sequence: TGTGCCAGCAGTCGAAACCAGGAGACCCTCCACTTT.

This clonotype was found many times. This sequence joins TRBV20-1 and TRBJ2-1; TRBD2 matches at 9 bases. The CDR3 loop spans 16 amino acids. The V gene's germline CDR1 is DFQATT and CDR2 SNEGSKA (reference sequence). J was trimmed by 7 bases and V by 0 bases; bases with no gene match: 10. The CDR3 spells CSARDPFGLAYNEQFF. The CDR3 region has the DNA TGCAGTGCTAGAGACCCCTTCGGACTAGCGTATAATGAGCAGTTCTTC.

The chain recombines TRBV4-1 with TRBJ1-1; D uncertain. Germline lookup yields CDR1 MGHRA and CDR2 YSYEKL. This CDR3 comprises 15 residues. V gave up 2 bases and J gave up 1 base, with 11 bases separating them. The CDR3 coding sequence is TGCGCCAGCAGCCAAAGGACGGGCAAGAACACTGAAGCTTTCTTT. Translated: CASSQRTGKNTEAFF.

This chain connects TRBV20-1 to TRBJ1-2; maybe TRBD1 (5 bases). Germline V gene data show CDR1 as DFQATT and CDR2 as SNEGSKA (reference sequence). V lost 5 bases and J lost 1, with 11 bases in between. The CDR3 length is 13 residues. The CDR3 nucleotides read TGCAGTGCTTCACGACAGTTTAACTATGGCTACACCTTC. This translates into CSASRQFNYGYTF.

The chain carries TRBV18 and TRBJ2-3; D ambiguous. V was cut by 0 bases and J by 0 bases, with 10 bases left in between. The germline V gene has CDR1 KGHSH and CDR2 LQKENI. The CDR3 has 16 residues. The CDR3 is CASSPPITSSTDTQYF. As DNA, the CDR3 is TGTGCCAGCTCACCACCGATCACGTCTAGCACAGATACGCAGTATTTT.

V usage is TRBV28 and J usage is TRBJ2-1; TRBD2 aligns across 11 bases. CDR1 MDHEN and CDR2 SYDVKM come from the germline V gene. V was pared by 8 bases and J by 8 bases, with 8 bases of the junction left unmatched. The CDR3 totals 14 residues. In DNA, the CDR3 is TGTGCCAGCTTTAGCGGGAGGGCCCAATATGAGCAGTTCTTC. It specifies CASFSGRAQYEQFF.

The rearrangement links TRBV19 to TRBJ1-1; TRBD1 is a possible D gene (6 bases). Looked up from germline, CDR1 is LNHDA and CDR2 is SQIVND (reference sequence). Trimming left V 3 bases short and J 3 bases short, with 11 bases between. The CDR3 contains 14 residues. The CDR3 coding sequence is TGTGCCAGTAGTATGCTGACAGGTTACACTGAAGCTTTCTTT. It is translated as CASSMLTGYTEAFF.

The table lists this clonotype with many counts. The gene calls are TRBV5-1 and TRBJ1-1, with D perhaps matching TRBD1 (5 bases). The CDR3 has 13 residues. Germline CDR1 is SGHRS and CDR2 is YFSETQ. V was pared by 9 bases and J by 9 bases, with 21 bases between. The CDR3: CATAQIVGDQAFF. The CDR3, as DNA: TGCGCCACCGCCCAGATTGTCGGGGACCAAGCTTTCTTT.

This clonotype appeared a few times. The chain couples TRBV10-3 to TRBJ1-5; TRBD1 matches 9 bases. Trimming at V came to 0 bases and at J to 0 bases, leaving 3 bases not matched to a gene. This CDR3 is 17 amino acids long. Germline V gene data show CDR1 as ENHRY and CDR2 as SYGVKD. In DNA, the CDR3 is TGTGCCATCAGTGAGTCACGGACAGGGGTTAGCAATCAGCCCCAGCATTTT. It translates to CAISESRTGVSNQPQHF.

This clonotype was seen many times. The rearrangement uses TRBV27 and TRBJ2-7; D might be TRBD2 (6 bases). Germline V gives CDR1 MNHEY, CDR2 SMNVEV (reference sequence). The CDR3 runs to 13 residues. Deletions cut 8 bases from V and 1 base from J, with 12 bases between. The CDR3 DNA follows: TGTGCCAGCGGATTCGCGGGATCCTACGAGCAGTACTTC. As protein: CASGFAGSYEQYF.

This clonotype appeared many times. The rearrangement uses TRBV6-1 and TRBJ1-1; no clear D. Germline lookup yields CDR1 MNHNS and CDR2 SASEGT. Trimming removed 6 bases at V and 3 bases at J, with 14 bases between. CDR3 length equals 14 residues. CDR3: CASRTAWRDTEAFF. DNA for the CDR3: TGTGCCAGCAGGACCGCCTGGAGGGACACTGAAGCTTTCTTT.

The CDR3 is CSANQLNSNYGYTF. Written as DNA, the CDR3 is TGCAGTGCGAACCAACTCAATTCTAACTATGGCTACACCTTC. The genes are TRBV20-1 and TRBJ1-2; D gene uncertain. Trimming shortened V by 6 bases and J by 0 bases, and 14 bases separated the two germline ends. Germline V CDR1 and CDR2: DFQATT, SNEGSKA (reference sequence). The CDR3 consists of 14 residues.

This clonotype was observed a few times. The chain links TRBV7-9 to TRBJ2-7; 9 nucleotides align to TRBD2. This CDR3 contains 15 residues. With V trimmed by 9 bases and J by 3 bases, 12 bases remained unmatched. The V gene's germline CDR1 is SEHNR and CDR2 FQNEAQ (reference sequence). In nucleotides, the CDR3 is TGTGCCAGTCAGCAGGAGTTAGCGGGAGTCTACGAGCAGTACTTC. This sequence encodes CASQQELAGVYEQYF.

This clonotype occurred a few times. The chain has TRBV30 and TRBJ2-1; TRBD2 agrees at 11 bases. Trimming at V came to 5 bases and at J to 8 bases, leaving 20 bases not matched to a gene. Germline CDR1 and CDR2: GTSNPN and SVGIG (reference sequence). CDR3 length: 18 amino acids. The CDR3 protein is CAWLGTGTSGLHVHEQFF. CDR3 sequence (DNA): TGTGCCTGGCTGGGGACCGGGACTAGCGGACTCCACGTACATGAGCAGTTCTTC.

This chain links TRBV28 with TRBJ1-3; the D gene is possibly TRBD1 (6 bases). Trimming took off 7 bases at V and 0 bases at J, with 10 bases between the two ends. The CDR3 runs 14 residues. Germline lookup yields CDR1 MDHEN and CDR2 SYDVKM. The CDR3 bases are TGTGCCAGCATCCGGGACACCTCTGGAAACACCATATATTTT. Protein sequence: CASIRDTSGNTIYF.

The gene calls are TRBV5-1 and TRBJ2-3; D not certain. The CDR3 has 13 residues. CDR1 is SGHRS, CDR2 YFSETQ, per germline. Trimming stripped 3 bases from V and 4 bases from J, with 9 bases between. Here the CDR3 DNA reads TGCGCCAGCAGCTGGCTAGGTGCAGATACGCAGTATTTT. Amino acid sequence: CASSWLGADTQYF.

This clonotype occurred many times. This sequence joins TRBV4-3 and TRBJ2-5, with D unresolved. The CDR3 totals 15 residues. Germline V gene data show CDR1 as LGHNA and CDR2 as YSLEER. V was shortened by 0 bases and J by 2 bases, with 10 bases between the two germline ends. CDR3 bases: TGCGCCAGCAGCCAAGATGGGTCCGAGCAAGAGACCCAGTACTTC. Residues: CASSQDGSEQETQYF.